Following are 11 T cell receptor beta chains from one sample sequenced in a study of T cell clonality in common variable immunodeficiency. Study-wide results and caveats: Reportedly, TCR beta sequences from common variable immunodeficiency showed fewer deletions and N-nucleotide insertions.

Produced via immunoSEQ multiplex PCR; TCRdb's table is partial and in-frame only. The repertoire shows some 27,000 clones, none seen only once; the top ten take roughly 3%. Their antigens remain unidentified. Input material: peripheral blood mononuclear cells. These receptors came from a human donor with common variable immunodeficiency.

This clone was picked up many times. The read terminates 3 residues before the CDR3 end, so the remaining end is supplied by the germline J gene. The genes are TRBV11-2 and TRBJ2-1; D is ambiguous. This CDR3 region has 15 residues. The ends were cut back, 3 bases at V and 8 bases at J, with 17 bases in the middle. Germline V gene data show CDR1 as SGHAT and CDR2 as FQNNGV. CDR3 residues: CASSFPQDAKDEQFF. CDR3 DNA, as far as it was read: TGTGCCAGCAGCTTCCCCCAGGATGCTAAGGATGAG.

This clone was found many times. The read gets to within 3 residues of the CDR3 end, and the germline J gene fills in the rest. This rearrangement joins TRBV5-6 to TRBJ1-2; D call uncertain. The length of the CDR3 is 12 residues. Germline CDR1 is SGHDT and CDR2 is YYEEEE. Trimming stripped 4 bases from V and 7 bases from J, with 11 bases between. Partial CDR3 DNA: TGTGCCAGCAGCCTAACTTATGGTGGC. The encoded protein is CASSLTYGG. The whole CDR3 reads CASSLTYGGYTF.

This clone turned up a few times. The read is 3 residues too short to cover the CDR3 end, so that end is filled in from the germline J gene. The chain recombines TRBV7-9 with TRBJ1-1; TRBD1 matches at 7 bases. The CDR3 length is 14 residues. Germline V CDR1 and CDR2: SEHNR, FQNEAQ (reference sequence). The DNA read from the CDR3 is TGTGCCAGCAGCTTAGCACACAGGGGTAGGGAA. It is translated as CASSLAHRGRE. The entire CDR3 reads CASSLAHRGREAFF.

There are many counts of this clone. The read is 3 residues too short to cover the CDR3 end, so that end is filled in from the germline J gene. V is TRBV7-3 and J is TRBJ2-3; 7 bases match TRBD2. The junction had 7 bases not matched to a gene; V was cut back by 3 bases and J by 1 base. CDR1 SGHTA and CDR2 FQGTGA come from the germline V gene. The CDR3 is 16 residues long. CDR3 DNA (partial): TGTGCCAGCAGCTTCAGTAGCGGGCTAGGCACAGATACG. It specifies CASSFSSGLGTDT. The whole CDR3 sequence is CASSFSSGLGTDTQYF.

This clone came up many times. The sequence runs out 3 residues before the end of the CDR3; the remainder is reconstructed from the germline J gene. This sequence joins TRBV4-1 and TRBJ1-2; no clear D gene. The germline CDR1 and CDR2 sequences are MGHRA and YSYEKL. Deletions cut 2 bases from V and 1 base from J, with 14 bases between. The CDR3 spans 16 residues. The CDR3 protein is CASSQTFSRVNYGYTF. The sequenced part of the CDR3 DNA is TGCGCCAGCAGCCAAACCTTTAGTCGGGTTAACTATGGC.

Ten or more counts support this clone. The read ends 3 residues early relative to the CDR3; the germline J gene fills the gap. Other DNA sequences within the sample encode an identical CDR3. The chain is built from TRBV9 and TRBJ2-5, with D perhaps matching TRBD2 (5 bases). With 0 bases removed from V and 5 bases from J, the gap between germline ends came to 14 bases. This CDR3 contains 15 residues. Germline CDR1 reads SGDLS; CDR2 reads YYNGEE. The sequenced CDR3 bases are TGTGCCAGCAGCGTAGACTCTGGGCGAGGGGAGACC. It encodes CASSVDSGRGET. The whole CDR3 protein is CASSVDSGRGETQYF.

This clone was counted a few times. The covered CDR3 bases are TGTGCCAGTAAGACTAGGGCGGATTACACTGAA. It encodes CASKTRADYTE. From start to end, the CDR3 is CASKTRADYTEAFF. The chain combines TRBV19 with TRBJ1-1, with unresolved D. Sequencing ends 3 residues short of the CDR3 end; the germline J gene provides the rest. Germline V gives CDR1 LNHDA, CDR2 SQIVND (reference sequence). CDR3 length equals 14 residues. Trimming cost V 7 bases and J 3 bases, with 15 bases left between them.

This clone was detected ten times or more. The CDR3 extends 3 residues past the end of the read, so its final part is completed from the germline J gene. The gene calls are TRBV5-5 and TRBJ1-1; D may be TRBD1 (5 bases). This CDR3 spans 13 amino acids. Trimming took 3 bases from V and 4 from J, leaving 10 bases between them. Germline V gene sequence: CDR1 SGHKS, CDR2 YYEKEE (reference sequence). The part of the CDR3 DNA that was read is TGTGCCAGCAGCTGGGGGGTACGCACTGAA. Protein: CASSWGVRTE. The entire CDR3 reads CASSWGVRTEAFF. Variable domain in full (rest from reference TRBV5-5 and TRBJ1-1): DAGVTQSPTHLIKTRGQQVTLRCSPISGHKSVSWYQQVLGQGPQFIFQYYEKEERGRGNFPDRFSARQFPNYSSELNVNALLLGDSALYLCASSWGVRTEAFFGQGTRLTVV.

CDR3: CATRDSLRPLHF. Incomplete CDR3 DNA: TGTGCCACCAGGGACAGCTTAAGGCCC. The chain couples TRBV10-3 to TRBJ1-6, with 7 bases that match TRBD1. The read terminates 3 residues before the CDR3 end, so the remaining end is supplied by the germline J gene. The CDR3 has 12 residues. Germline assignment: CDR1 ENHRY and CDR2 SYGVKD.

This clone was seen only a few times. The sequenced fragment ends 3 residues before the CDR3 boundary, so the rest is inferred from the germline J gene. The chain uses TRBV19 and TRBJ1-2; D is possibly TRBD1 (6 bases). The CDR3 has 16 amino acids. V was pared by 3 bases and J by 4 bases, with 18 bases between. From germline, CDR1 is LNHDA and CDR2 SQIVND (reference sequence). CDR3 bases read: TGTGCCAGTAGTATCCCCAACCCAAACAGGGTCTATGGC. Translating it yields CASSIPNPNRVYG. The full CDR3 protein is CASSIPNPNRVYGYTF.

This clone turned up a few times. The read ends 3 residues shy of where the CDR3 ends; the end is completed using the germline J gene. The chain is built from TRBV30 and TRBJ1-1, with TRBD1 identical over 10 bases. With V trimmed by 1 base and J by 4 bases, 0 bases remained unmatched. Germline assignment: CDR1 GTSNPN and CDR2 SVGIG (reference sequence). There are 13 residues in the CDR3. The sequenced CDR3 bases are TGTGCCTGGAGTGGGACAGGGGGCACTGAA. It encodes CAWSGTGGTE. The entire CDR3 sequence reads CAWSGTGGTEAFF.